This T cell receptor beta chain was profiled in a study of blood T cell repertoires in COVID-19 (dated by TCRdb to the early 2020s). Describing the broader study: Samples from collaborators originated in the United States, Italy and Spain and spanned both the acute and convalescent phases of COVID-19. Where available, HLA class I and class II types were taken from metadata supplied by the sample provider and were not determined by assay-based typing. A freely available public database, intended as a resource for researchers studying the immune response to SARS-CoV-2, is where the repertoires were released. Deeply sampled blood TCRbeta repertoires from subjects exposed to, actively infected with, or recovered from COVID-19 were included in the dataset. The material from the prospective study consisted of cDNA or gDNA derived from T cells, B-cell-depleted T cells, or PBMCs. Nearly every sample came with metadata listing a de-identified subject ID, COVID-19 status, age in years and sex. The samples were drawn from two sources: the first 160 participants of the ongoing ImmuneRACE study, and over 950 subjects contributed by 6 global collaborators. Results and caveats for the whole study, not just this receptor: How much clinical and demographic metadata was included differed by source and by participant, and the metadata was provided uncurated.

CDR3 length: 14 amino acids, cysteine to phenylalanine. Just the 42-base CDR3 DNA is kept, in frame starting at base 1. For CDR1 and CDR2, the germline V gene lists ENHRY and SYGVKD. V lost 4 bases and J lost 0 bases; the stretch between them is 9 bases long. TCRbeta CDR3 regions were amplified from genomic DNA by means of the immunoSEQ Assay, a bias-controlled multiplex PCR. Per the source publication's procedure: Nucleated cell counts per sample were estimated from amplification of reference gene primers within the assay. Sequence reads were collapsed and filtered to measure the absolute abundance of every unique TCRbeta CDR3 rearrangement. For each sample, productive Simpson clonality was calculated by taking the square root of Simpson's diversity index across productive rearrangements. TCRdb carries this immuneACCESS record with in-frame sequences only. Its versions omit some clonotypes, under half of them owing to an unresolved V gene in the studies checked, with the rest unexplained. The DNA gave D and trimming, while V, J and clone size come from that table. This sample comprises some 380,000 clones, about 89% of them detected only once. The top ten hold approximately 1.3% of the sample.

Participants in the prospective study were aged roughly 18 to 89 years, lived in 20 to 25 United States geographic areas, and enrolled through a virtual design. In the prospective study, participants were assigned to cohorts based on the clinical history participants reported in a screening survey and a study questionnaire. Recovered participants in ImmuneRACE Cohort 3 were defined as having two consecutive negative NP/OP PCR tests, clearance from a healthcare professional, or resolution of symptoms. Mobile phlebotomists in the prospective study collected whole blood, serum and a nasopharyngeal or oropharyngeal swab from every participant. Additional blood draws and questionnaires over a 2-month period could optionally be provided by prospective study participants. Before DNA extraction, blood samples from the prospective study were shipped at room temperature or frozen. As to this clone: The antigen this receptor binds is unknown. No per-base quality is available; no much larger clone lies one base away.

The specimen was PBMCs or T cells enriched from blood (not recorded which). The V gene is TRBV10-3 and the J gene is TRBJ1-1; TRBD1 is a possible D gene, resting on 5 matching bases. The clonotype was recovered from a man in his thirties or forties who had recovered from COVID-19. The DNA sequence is TGTGCCATCAGTGCCGACAGCATGAACACTGAAGCTTTCTTT. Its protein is CAISADSMNTEAFF.